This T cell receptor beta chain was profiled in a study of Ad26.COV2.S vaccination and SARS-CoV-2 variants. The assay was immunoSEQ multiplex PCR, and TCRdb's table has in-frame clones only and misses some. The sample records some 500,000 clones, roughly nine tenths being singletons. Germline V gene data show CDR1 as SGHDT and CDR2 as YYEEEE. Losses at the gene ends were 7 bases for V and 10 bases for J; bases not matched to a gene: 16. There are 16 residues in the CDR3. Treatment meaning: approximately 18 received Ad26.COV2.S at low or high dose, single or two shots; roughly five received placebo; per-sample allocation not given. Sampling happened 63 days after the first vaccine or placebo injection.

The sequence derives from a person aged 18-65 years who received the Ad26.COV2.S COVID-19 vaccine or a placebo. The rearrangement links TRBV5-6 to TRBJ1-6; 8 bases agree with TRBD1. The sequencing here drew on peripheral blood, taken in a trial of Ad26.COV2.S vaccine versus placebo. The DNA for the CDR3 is TGTGCCAGCTCCTCTGACGGCACAGGGGGATTGTCACCCCTCCACTTT. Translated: CASSSDGTGGLSPLHF.